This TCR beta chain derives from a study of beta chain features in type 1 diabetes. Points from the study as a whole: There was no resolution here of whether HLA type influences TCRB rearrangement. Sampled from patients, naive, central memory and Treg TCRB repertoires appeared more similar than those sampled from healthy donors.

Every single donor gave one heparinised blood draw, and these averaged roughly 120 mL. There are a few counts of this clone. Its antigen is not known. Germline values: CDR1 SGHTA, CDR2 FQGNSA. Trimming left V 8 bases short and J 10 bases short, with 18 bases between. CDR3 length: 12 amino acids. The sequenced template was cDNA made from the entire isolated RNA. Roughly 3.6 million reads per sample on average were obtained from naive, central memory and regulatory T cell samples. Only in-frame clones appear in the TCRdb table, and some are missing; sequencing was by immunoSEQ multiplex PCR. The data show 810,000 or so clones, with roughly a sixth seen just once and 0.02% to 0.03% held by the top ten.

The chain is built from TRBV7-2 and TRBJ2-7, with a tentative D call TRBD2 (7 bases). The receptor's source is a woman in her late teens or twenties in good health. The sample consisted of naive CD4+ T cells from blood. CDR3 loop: CASHAGAGNQYF. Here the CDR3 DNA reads TGTGCCAGCCACGCGGGGGCAGGAAACCAGTACTTC.